This T cell receptor (beta chain) was observed in a study of shared clonotypes between healthy human individuals (TCRdb year 2020). Some background on the complete study: A couple of women and a few men aged 18 to 49 years were included in the cohort. The study deeply sequenced blood TCR repertoires of about 5 healthy adults to estimate repertoire size and the extent of clonotype sharing between individuals. Libraries were prepared and TCR repertoires were sequenced by different laboratories using diverse techniques, in order to increase sequencing depth and limit assay-specific biases. Each donor's leukapheresis produced roughly between roughly 0.9 and 8.9 billion PBMCs.

Broader findings and caveats from the paper: Sampling was restricted to blood, and TCR repertoires in tissue are likely to differ from TCR repertoires in blood. The genetic and exposure-history diversity represented was limited by the small number of donors. Based on pairwise subsampling, the degree of clonotype sharing among donors was expected to be affected by sequencing depth.

TCR CDR3 regions were amplified from genomic DNA by multiplex PCR using the deep immunoSEQ assay. For each cell subset, the extracted genomic DNA was distributed evenly across all wells of several immunoSEQ 96-well plates, and each plate served as one replicate. For unsorted PBMC, about 0.3 ug genomic DNA, equal to around 30,000 T cell genomes, was loaded into each replicate PCR. Unsorted PBMC genomic DNA was sequenced across ten immunoSEQ deep assay plates. Purified libraries were quantified with a Qubit 3.0 fluorometer, sized on a Bioanalyzer 2100, and re-quantified with the KAPA Library Quantification kit. A separate single-read 150-cycle Illumina NextSeq 550 flow cell was used to sequence each immunoSEQ 96-well plate. The paper's processing steps were these. Because only junctional sequences without quality scores were contained in the immunoSEQ output, filtering matching that applied to full-length reads could not be performed. To assign V/J genes and CDR3, sequences were annotated using PyIR, a Python wrapper for IgBLAST v1.9, with IMGT germline references. Reads with weak V/J assignments (E-value above 1e-6), missing CDR3, stop codons, out-of-frame junctions, or ambiguous translated residues were removed. V3J clonotypes were defined by identical inferred V gene, J gene, and CDR3 amino acid sequence. The percentage overlap between two repertoires was calculated by dividing the number of shared unique clonotypes by the size of the smaller repertoire. Three approaches were used to assess repertoire richness: RTK rarefaction, the Chao1 estimator, and Recon v2.1 estimates of unobserved clonotypes. In TCRdb, the immuneACCESS table is reduced to in-frame sequences with V and J assigned. These tables do not hold every clone; where another copy was compared, an unresolved V gene accounts for under half, and the others remain unexplained. The V and J calls and clone size come from that table; D and trimming were worked out from the DNA. The sample data list about 490,000 clones, and around 80% of these were observed just once. 10% to 15% of the sample belongs to the ten largest clones.

At the junction V is shortened by 6 bases and J by 3 bases, with 12 bases in between. Inclusive of the bounding cysteine and phenylalanine, the CDR3 is 14 residues long. Left in the record is the CDR3 DNA by itself, 42 bases read in frame from the first base. CDR1 and CDR2, looked up from the germline V gene, are MDHEN and SYDVKM. Donors were healthy HIV-negative adults with no recently reported acute infections or vaccinations. Every donor was a Caucasian adult residing in Nashville, Tennessee, USA. In the unsorted samples, 90 million or so PBMCs were counted, and genomic DNA was extracted using the QIAamp DNA Blood Mini kit. Blood was obtained by leukapheresis, after which PBMCs were separated by Ficoll-Histopaque density gradient centrifugation and cryopreserved in liquid nitrogen vapor phase. As regards this clone: The specificity of this receptor is unknown. No much larger clone is present one base from it, and per-base qualities are unavailable.

Sequenced material: PBMCs. The sequence links TRBV28 to TRBJ1-5; too little of a D gene remains to name it. The receptor was derived from a woman aged 40-49 years in good health. Some clones in this sample may be carry-over from other donors' samples. The nucleotide sequence is TGTGCCAGCAGCGATATAAGGAACAATCAGCCCCAGCATTTT. Its amino acids are CASSDIRNNQPQHF.